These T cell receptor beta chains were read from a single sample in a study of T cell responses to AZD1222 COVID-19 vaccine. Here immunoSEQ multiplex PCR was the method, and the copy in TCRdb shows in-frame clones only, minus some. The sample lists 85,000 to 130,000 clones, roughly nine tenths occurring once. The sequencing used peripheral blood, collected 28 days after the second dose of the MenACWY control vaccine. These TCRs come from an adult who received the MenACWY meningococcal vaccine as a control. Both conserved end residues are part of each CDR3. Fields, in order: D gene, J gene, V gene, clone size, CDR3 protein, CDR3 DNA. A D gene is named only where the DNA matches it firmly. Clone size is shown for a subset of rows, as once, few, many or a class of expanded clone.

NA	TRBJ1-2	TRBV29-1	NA	CSVELVNQHGYTF	TGCAGCGTTGAATTGGTAAACCAGCATGGCTACACCTTC
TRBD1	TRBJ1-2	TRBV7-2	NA	CASSLPSGTVHYGYTF	TGTGCCAGCAGCTTACCTTCCGGGACAGTTCATTATGGCTACACCTTC
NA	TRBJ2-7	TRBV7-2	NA	CASSFAGSGYEQYF	TGTGCCAGCAGCTTCGCGGGCTCGGGGTACGAGCAGTACTTC
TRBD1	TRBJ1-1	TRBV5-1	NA	CASRPLPTGVDTEAFF	TGCGCCAGCAGACCCCTCCCAACAGGGGTGGACACTGAAGCTTTCTTT
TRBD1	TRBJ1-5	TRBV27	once	CASSSGHRGSNQPQHF	TGTGCCAGCAGTTCGGGTCACAGGGGTAGCAATCAGCCCCAGCATTTT
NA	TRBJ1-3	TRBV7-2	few	CASSIFYFSGNTIYF	TGTGCCAGCAGCATCTTTTATTTCTCTGGAAACACCATATATTTT
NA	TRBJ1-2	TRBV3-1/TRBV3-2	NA	CASSPLSTGKGGYTF	TGTGCCAGCAGCCCCCTCTCTACGGGGAAAGGTGGCTACACCTTC
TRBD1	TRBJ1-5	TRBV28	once	CATSMYRDRGNQPQHF	TGTGCCACCTCAATGTACCGGGACAGGGGCAATCAGCCCCAGCATTTT
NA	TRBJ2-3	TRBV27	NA	CASSLLQSTDTQYF	TGTGCCAGCAGTTTATTACAGAGCACAGATACGCAGTATTTT
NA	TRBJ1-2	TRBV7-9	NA	CASSLEVAGGYTF	TGTGCCAGCAGCTTAGAGGTGGCCGGCGGCTACACCTTC
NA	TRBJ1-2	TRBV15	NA	CATSRDTRTTRLAYGYTF	TGTGCCACCAGCAGGGATACTCGGACAACCCGATTAGCTTATGGCTACACCTTC
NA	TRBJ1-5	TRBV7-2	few	CASSPFGAQPQHF	TGTGCCAGCAGCCCTTTTGGGGCTCAGCCCCAGCATTTT
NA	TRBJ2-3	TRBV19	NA	CASSLLATDTQYF	TGTGCCAGTAGTCTCCTCGCCACAGATACGCAGTATTTT
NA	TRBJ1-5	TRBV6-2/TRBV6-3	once	CASSPGTAGLVSPQHF	TGTGCCAGCAGTCCCGGGACGGCCGGTTTGGTCAGCCCCCAGCATTTT
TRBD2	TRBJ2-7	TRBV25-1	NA	CVSRLAGYEQYF	TGTGTAAGTCGGCTAGCGGGCTACGAGCAGTACTTC
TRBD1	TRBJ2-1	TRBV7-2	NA	CASSLDRGHYNEQFF	TGTGCCAGCAGCTTAGACAGGGGGCATTACAATGAGCAGTTCTTC
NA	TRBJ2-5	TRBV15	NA	CATTLGGGRETQYF	TGTGCCACCACCCTTGGAGGGGGTCGGGAGACCCAGTACTTC
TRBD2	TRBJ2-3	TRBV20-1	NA	CSASLPSGSTDTQYF	TGCAGTGCTAGTCTGCCTAGCGGCTCCACAGATACGCAGTATTTT
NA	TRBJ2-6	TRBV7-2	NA	CASSRTRIGANVLTF	TGTGCCAGCAGCCGTACCCGCATTGGGGCCAACGTCCTGACTTTC
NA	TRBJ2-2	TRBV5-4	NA	CASSLQGATGELFF	TGTGCCAGCAGCCTTCAAGGAGCAACCGGGGAGCTGTTTTTT
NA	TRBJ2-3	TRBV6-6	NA	CASSFSGLETDTQYF	TGTGCCAGCAGTTTTAGCGGCCTCGAAACAGATACGCAGTATTTT
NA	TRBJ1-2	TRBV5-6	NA	CASSLGRVGSYGYTF	TGTGCCAGCAGCTTGGGGCGGGTCGGAAGCTATGGCTACACCTTC
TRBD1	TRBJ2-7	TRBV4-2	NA	CASSQSGDRVTGEQYF	TGTGCCAGCAGCCAATCGGGGGACAGGGTGACAGGCGAGCAGTACTTC
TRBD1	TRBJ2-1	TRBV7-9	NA	CASSLVDRSYNEQFF	TGTGCCAGCAGCTTAGTGGACAGGTCCTACAATGAGCAGTTCTTC
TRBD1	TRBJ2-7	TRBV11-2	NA	CASSLGGGTGSYEQYF	TGTGCCAGCAGCTTAGGTGGAGGGACAGGATCCTACGAGCAGTACTTC
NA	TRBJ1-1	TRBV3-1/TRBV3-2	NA	CASSQAYGGMNTEAFF	TGTGCCAGCAGCCAAGCATATGGGGGGATGAACACTGAAGCTTTCTTT
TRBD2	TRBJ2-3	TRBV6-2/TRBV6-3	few	CASSTGGPADTQYF	TGTGCCAGCAGTACGGGGGGGCCGGCAGATACGCAGTATTTT
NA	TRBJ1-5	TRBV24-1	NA	CATSYSNQPQHF	TGTGCCACCAGCTATAGCAATCAGCCCCAGCATTTT
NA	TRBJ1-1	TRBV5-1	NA	CASSWDVGTEAFF	TGCGCCAGCAGCTGGGACGTTGGCACTGAAGCTTTCTTT
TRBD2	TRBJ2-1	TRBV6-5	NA	CASSYGTSGGAREQFF	TGTGCCAGCAGTTACGGGACTAGCGGGGGGGCGAGGGAGCAGTTCTTC
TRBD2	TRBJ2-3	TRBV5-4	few	CASRPGGPSTDTQYF	TGTGCCAGCAGACCGGGGGGACCTAGCACAGATACGCAGTATTTT
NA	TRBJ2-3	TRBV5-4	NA	CASSLVQGADTQYF	TGTGCCAGCAGCTTGGTACAGGGAGCAGATACGCAGTATTTT
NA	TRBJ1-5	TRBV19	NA	CASSTGTRGNQPQHF	TGTGCCAGTAGTACCGGGACTCGGGGCAATCAGCCCCAGCATTTT
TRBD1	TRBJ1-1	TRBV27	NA	CASRKTGYDTEAFF	TGTGCCAGCAGGAAGACAGGGTATGACACTGAAGCTTTCTTT
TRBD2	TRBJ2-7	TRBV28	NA	CASKVTSGVEQYF	TGTGCCAGCAAGGTTACTAGCGGGGTCGAGCAGTACTTC
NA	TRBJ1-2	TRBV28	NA	CASSERGVWNGYTF	TGTGCCAGCAGTGAGAGGGGGGTTTGGAATGGCTACACCTTC
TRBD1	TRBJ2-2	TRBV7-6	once	CASSDRGRATGELFF	TGTGCCAGCAGCGACAGGGGGCGGGCCACCGGGGAGCTGTTTTTT
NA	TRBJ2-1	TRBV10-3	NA	CAISYRALGSYNEQFF	TGTGCCATCAGTTACCGGGCCCTCGGCTCCTACAATGAGCAGTTCTTC
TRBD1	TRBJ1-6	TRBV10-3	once	CAISEGQGYNSPLHF	TGTGCCATCAGTGAAGGACAGGGCTATAATTCACCCCTCCACTTT
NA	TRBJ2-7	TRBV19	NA	CASSSPAGSSYEQYF	TGTGCCAGTAGTTCCCCGGCGGGATCCTCCTACGAGCAGTACTTC
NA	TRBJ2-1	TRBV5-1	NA	CASSLGQTSYNEQFF	TGCGCCAGCAGCTTGGGACAGACCTCCTACAATGAGCAGTTCTTC
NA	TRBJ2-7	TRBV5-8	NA	CASSKGGALYEQYF	TGTGCCAGCAGCAAAGGGGGGGCCCTCTACGAGCAGTACTTC
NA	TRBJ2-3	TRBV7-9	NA	CASSLTQGDTQYF	TGTGCCAGCAGCTTAACCCAGGGGGATACGCAGTATTTT
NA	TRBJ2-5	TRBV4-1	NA	CASSQIFSAGQETQYF	TGCGCCAGCAGCCAAATTTTTAGCGCGGGGCAAGAGACCCAGTACTTC